What follows are 27 T cell receptor beta chains derived from one specimen sequenced in a study of T cells of healthy individuals. MiXCR was run by TCRdb on the 5' RACE reads, yielding one entry per CDR3 protein. The sample holds about 53,000 distinct CDR3 sequences; roughly 14% are singletons and the top ten take about 16%. The receptors here all came from a human donor in good health.

This clonotype occurred once. A read error may account for a junction end that differs from germline. The chain uses TRBV10-3 and TRBJ2-3, with 8 bases that match TRBD2. Looked up from germline, CDR1 is ENHRY and CDR2 is SYGVKD. This CDR3 has 14 residues. The CDR3 DNA sequence: TGTGCCCTCAGAGCGGGAGTCGAGGCAGATACGCAGTATTTT. Its protein product is CALRAGVEADTQYF.

Ten or more counts support this clonotype. J is TRBJ2-7 and V is TRBV29-1; D remains unclear. V lost 6 bases, J lost 0 bases, and 12 bases lay in between. The CDR3 length is 13 residues. The germline gives CDR1 SQVTM, CDR2 ANQGSEA. CDR3 sequence (DNA): TGCAGCGTACTCCTGGGAATCTCCTACGAGCAGTACTTC. It yields the protein CSVLLGISYEQYF.

In its sample, this clonotype was seen many times. The rearrangement uses TRBV19 and TRBJ2-4; 11 bases fit TRBD1. This CDR3 spans 17 amino acids. V was pared by 0 bases and J by 0 bases, with 1 base of the junction left unmatched. Germline V gene lookup returns CDR1 LNHDA and CDR2 SQIVND (reference sequence). CDR3 DNA: TGTGCCAGTAGTATAGATGGGACAGGGGGAGCCAAAAACATTCAGTACTTC. Translating gives CASSIDGTGGAKNIQYF.

The chain is built from TRBV6-5 and TRBJ2-7; D gene ambiguous. Germline V gene lookup returns CDR1 MNHEY and CDR2 SVGAGI. Between the trimmed V and J ends, which lost 2 bases and 5 bases, there was a span of 10 bases. The CDR3 has 13 residues. The CDR3 loop is CASSYEKGNEQYF. As DNA, the CDR3 is TGTGCCAGCAGTTACGAGAAGGGCAACGAGCAGTACTTC.

This clonotype was counted many times. The chain links TRBV7-2 to TRBJ2-2; perhaps TRBD2 as D (5 bases). The CDR3 contains 14 residues. Trimming removed 1 base from V and 5 bases from J, with 8 bases in between. Per germline, CDR1 SGHTA and CDR2 FQGNSA. In DNA form, the CDR3 reads TGTGCCAGCAGCTTAGGGACGGGAACCGGGGAGCTGTTTTTT. It codes for CASSLGTGTGELFF. The variable domain in full, with the rest retrieved from reference TRBV7-2 and TRBJ2-2, is GAGVSQSPSNKVTEKGKDVELRCDPISGHTALYWYRQSLGQGLEFLIYFQGNSAPDKSGLPSDRFSAERTGGSVSTLTIQRTQQEDSAVYLCASSLGTGTGELFFGEGSRLTVL.

This clonotype was seen many times. The V call is TRBV30, the J call TRBJ2-7, with D tentatively TRBD2 (5 bases). Germline V lookup: CDR1 GTSNPN, CDR2 SVGIG (reference sequence). The CDR3 is 13 amino acids. V lost 0 bases to trimming and J lost 6 bases, with 12 bases between them. This chain's CDR3 is CAWSVPGGREQYF. The CDR3 nucleotides read TGTGCCTGGAGTGTACCAGGAGGACGCGAGCAGTACTTC.

J is TRBJ2-7 and V is TRBV20-1; D tentatively reads TRBD1 or TRBD2 (5 bases each). Germline values: CDR1 DFQATT, CDR2 SNEGSKA (reference sequence). The CDR3 runs 17 residues. V gave up 3 bases and J gave up 6 bases, with 27 bases separating them. CDR3: CSASEILKGTSAGEQYF. The CDR3 bases are TGCAGTGCTAGCGAGATTTTGAAAGGGACCTCAGCAGGCGAGCAGTACTTC.

There are many counts of this clonotype. The chain has TRBV2 and TRBJ2-5; D gene uncertain. The CDR3 runs to 12 residues. The V end was cut by 2 bases, the J end by 5 bases, with 6 bases between. In germline, CDR1 is SNHLY, CDR2 FYNNEI. CDR3 residues: CASSESVETQYF. The CDR3 region has the DNA TGTGCCAGCAGTGAATCGGTGGAGACCCAGTACTTC.

The chain has TRBV12-3 or TRBV12-4 and TRBJ1-5; tentative D call: TRBD1 (5 bases). This CDR3 region has 15 residues. The V end lost 8 bases, the J end lost 3 bases, and 17 bases lay between the germline ends. The CDR3 bases are TGTGCCAGCCACCCGGGGCCGGAACTCAATCAGCCCCAGCATTTT. It is translated as CASHPGPELNQPQHF.

In this sample, this clonotype turned up a few times. This chain joins TRBV5-4 and TRBJ2-2; D may be TRBD1 (6 bases). The V and J ends lost 2 bases and 0 bases respectively, with 8 bases between them. The CDR3 contains 15 residues. Per the germline V gene, CDR1 is SGHNT and CDR2 is YYREEE (reference sequence). This CDR3 reads CASSLDRSNTGELFF. CDR3 sequence (DNA): TGTGCCAGCAGCTTAGACAGGTCGAACACCGGGGAGCTGTTTTTT.

The chain uses TRBV20-1 and TRBJ1-5, with unresolved D. The germline gives CDR1 DFQATT, CDR2 SNEGSKA (reference sequence). Trimming cost V 3 bases and J 6 bases, with 12 bases left between them. The CDR3 runs to 13 residues. CDR3 protein: CSASLQERQPQHF. The CDR3, as DNA: TGCAGTGCTAGTCTCCAAGAACGTCAGCCCCAGCATTTT.

The rearrangement links TRBV6-5 to TRBJ2-7; tentative D call: TRBD2 (5 bases). Germline V CDR1 and CDR2: MNHEY, SVGAGI. Trimming took off 3 bases at V and 4 bases at J, with 25 bases between the two ends. The CDR3 contains 18 residues. CDR3 DNA: TGTGCCAGCAGTTATCAGGAACCGGGGAGCCTAGGAGTGTACGAGCAGTACTTC. This gives the protein CASSYQEPGSLGVYEQYF.

This clonotype was counted ten times or more. The chain has TRBV5-6 and TRBJ2-5; 9 bases agree with TRBD1. Trimming cost V 0 bases and J 0 bases; bases outside gene matches: 3. This CDR3 is built from 16 residues. Looked up from germline, CDR1 is SGHDT and CDR2 is YYEEEE. CDR3 protein: CASSLVTGGHQETQYF. As DNA, the CDR3 is TGTGCCAGCAGCTTGGTTACAGGGGGCCACCAAGAGACCCAGTACTTC.

This clonotype was observed many times. J is TRBJ1-2 and V is TRBV7-9; 8 nucleotides align to TRBD1. Germline V gene lookup returns CDR1 SEHNR and CDR2 FQNEAQ (reference sequence). V dropped 5 bases and J dropped 3; count of bases not matched to a gene: 20. This CDR3 comprises 19 residues. This CDR3 is CASSPWISDRQGRDYGYTF. Here the CDR3 DNA reads TGTGCCAGCAGCCCTTGGATCTCCGATAGACAGGGGCGTGACTATGGCTACACCTTC.

This clonotype was recorded at least ten times. The chain links TRBV20-1 to TRBJ2-2, with D unclear. The CDR3 runs to 13 residues. Looked up from germline, CDR1 is DFQATT and CDR2 is SNEGSKA (reference sequence). The V gene lost 6 bases and the J gene lost 0 bases, with 8 bases spanning the gap. CDR3 DNA sequence: TGCAGTGCGCGGACGGCGAACACCGGGGAGCTGTTTTTT. It yields the protein CSARTANTGELFF.

This clonotype was seen ten or more times. V gene TRBV12-3 or TRBV12-4 combines with J gene TRBJ2-2; 9 bases map to TRBD2. This CDR3 comprises 15 residues. Germline trimming cut 3 bases from V and 3 bases from J; bases unmatched to any gene: 2. The CDR3 sequence: CASSFRTSDTGELFF. The CDR3 region has the DNA TGTGCCAGCAGTTTTAGGACTAGCGACACCGGGGAGCTGTTTTTT.

This chain joins TRBV18 and TRBJ1-6; 7 nucleotides match TRBD1. Germline V lookup: CDR1 KGHSH, CDR2 LQKENI. Losses at the gene ends were 3 bases for V and 9 bases for J; bases not matched to a gene: 8. CDR3 length: 15 residues. In DNA form, the CDR3 reads TGTGCCAGCTCACCTGTGACAGGGCAAATTTCACCCCTCCACTTT. Its translation is CASSPVTGQISPLHF.

This clonotype was seen a handful of times. The chain combines TRBV7-9 with TRBJ2-1; D might be TRBD2 (6 bases). The CDR3 is 18 residues long. Trimming removed 5 bases at V and 2 bases at J, with 22 bases between. Germline V gene sequence: CDR1 SEHNR, CDR2 FQNEAQ (reference sequence). The CDR3 bases are TGTGCCAGCAGCCCTGGGCGCCTACCGGGAGAACCCTACAATGAGCAGTTCTTC. Translation gives CASSPGRLPGEPYNEQFF.

There are many counts of this clonotype. This chain connects TRBV18 to TRBJ2-5; tentatively, D is TRBD1 (5 bases). Germline V gives CDR1 KGHSH, CDR2 LQKENI. The CDR3 runs to 14 residues. The germline V and J ends were trimmed by 0 bases and 5 bases, with 10 bases remaining between them. This CDR3 is CASSPPSKGETQYF. CDR3 coding DNA: TGTGCCAGCTCACCACCGTCTAAGGGGGAGACCCAGTACTTC.

This clonotype was recorded a few times. The chain recombines TRBV20-1 with TRBJ1-1; possibly TRBD1 for D (5 bases). The CDR3 totals 14 residues. The ends were cut back, 2 bases at V and 3 bases at J, with 13 bases in the middle. The germline CDR1 and CDR2 sequences are DFQATT and SNEGSKA (reference sequence). This chain's CDR3 is CSARPHGAHTEAFF. CDR3 DNA sequence: TGCAGTGCTAGACCTCACGGGGCCCACACTGAAGCTTTCTTT.

This clonotype was observed a few times. V is TRBV5-6 and J is TRBJ2-4; maybe TRBD1 (6 bases). V lost 7 bases and J lost 1, with 12 bases in between. From germline, CDR1 is SGHDT and CDR2 YYEEEE. This CDR3 has 14 amino acids. The CDR3 protein is CASSGDRAKNIQYF. The DNA of the CDR3 is TGTGCCAGCTCAGGGGATCGTGCCAAAAACATTCAGTACTTC.

This clonotype was recorded a few times. The gene calls are TRBV20-1 and TRBJ2-7, with a possible D match to TRBD2 (5 bases). Germline assignment: CDR1 DFQATT and CDR2 SNEGSKA (reference sequence). The CDR3 runs to 12 residues. The V and J ends lost 5 bases and 6 bases respectively, with 14 bases between them. The CDR3 region is CSAPDEEGEQYF. In DNA form, the CDR3 reads TGCAGTGCTCCGGACGAAGAGGGCGAGCAGTACTTC.

This clonotype was recorded many times. The CDR3 sequence is CASSSGQGVGEQYF. CDR3 sequence (DNA): TGTGCCAGCAGCTCCGGACAGGGGGTTGGCGAGCAGTACTTC. The rearrangement joins TRBV5-6 to TRBJ2-7; 10 nucleotides line up with TRBD1. In germline, CDR1 is SGHDT, CDR2 YYEEEE. This CDR3 is 14 amino acids long. After removal of 3 bases from V and 6 bases from J, the junction contained 6 bases not matched to a gene.

The chain couples TRBV20-1 to TRBJ1-1; tentatively, D is TRBD1 (5 bases). From germline, CDR1 is DFQATT and CDR2 SNEGSKA (reference sequence). Trimming cost V 3 bases and J 4 bases, with 18 bases left between them. The CDR3 sequence is 15 residues long. The CDR3: CSASRPGGASTEAFF. CDR3 bases: TGCAGTGCTAGCCGTCCGGGGGGAGCAAGCACTGAAGCTTTCTTT.

This clonotype appeared many times. V usage is TRBV21-1 and J usage is TRBJ1-2. TRBV21-1 is shown as a pseudogene. This CDR3 comprises 15 residues. CDR3 DNA: TGTGCCAGCAGCAAAGCGGGCAGGTCTAACTATGGCTACACCTTC. This gives the protein CASSKAGRSNYGYTF.

The CDR3 loop is CASSESTRGETQYF. In DNA, the CDR3 is TGTGCCAGCAGTGAATCCACAAGAGGGGAGACCCAGTACTTC. V usage is TRBV2 and J usage is TRBJ2-5; D perhaps matches TRBD2 (5 bases). The CDR3 has 14 residues. V lost 2 bases to trimming and J lost 5 bases, with 12 bases between them. Germline assignment: CDR1 SNHLY and CDR2 FYNNEI.

This clonotype has ten or more counts. This chain uses TRBV20-1 with TRBJ1-5; a weak D match, TRBD1 (5 bases). CDR1 and CDR2 (germline): DFQATT, SNEGSKA (reference sequence). V gave up 3 bases and J gave up 0 bases, with 12 bases separating them. This CDR3 is 15 amino acids long. CDR3 in DNA: TGCAGTGCTAGTACAGGTTCTAATAGCAATCAGCCCCAGCATTTT. Residues: CSASTGSNSNQPQHF.